What follows are 27 T cell receptor beta chains derived from one specimen sequenced in a study of cytomegalovirus exposure and HLA in healthy donors. The PCR made use of 60 Vbeta and 13 Jbeta primers. Generated by immunoSEQ multiplex PCR, the TCRdb table keeps only in-frame clones and is missing some. The repertoire has 85,000 to 100,000 clones, 86% of them found once; the top ten carry roughly 9%. Sequencing was carried out using PBMCs. The receptors shown here come from a man aged 25 to 45 in good health and CMV-seropositive.

J is TRBJ1-1 and V is TRBV27; 9 bases align to TRBD1. The CDR3 loop spans 15 amino acids. The germline CDR1 and CDR2 sequences are MNHEY and SMNVEV (reference sequence). V gave up 4 bases and J gave up 1 base; unmatched junction bases: 4. The CDR3 loop is CASSSPGQGNTEAFF. The CDR3 coding sequence is TGTGCCAGCAGTTCTCCGGGACAGGGGAACACTGAAGCTTTCTTT.

The rearrangement links TRBV18 to TRBJ2-3, with D possibly matching TRBD2 (5 bases). Between the trimmed V and J ends, which lost 0 bases and 0 bases, there was a span of 10 bases. CDR1 and CDR2 (germline): KGHSH, LQKENI. The CDR3 spans 16 residues. CDR3 nucleotide sequence: TGTGCCAGCTCACCACCAGGCAGGACTAGCACAGATACGCAGTATTTT. Protein product: CASSPPGRTSTDTQYF.

The CDR3 here is CASRASGNTIYF. DNA for the CDR3: TGTGCCTCCCGAGCCTCAGGAAACACCATATATTTT. This chain joins TRBV7-2 and TRBJ1-3; D remains unclear. V lost 11 bases and J lost 4, with 12 bases in between. Germline CDR1 SGHTA, CDR2 FQGNSA. The CDR3 runs 12 residues.

The genes are TRBV18 and TRBJ1-1, with 7 positions matching TRBD1. V shed 5 bases and J 1 base; nucleotides not matched to a gene: 1. The germline V gene has CDR1 KGHSH and CDR2 LQKENI. The CDR3 contains 13 residues. The CDR3 is CASSGQANTEAFF. Here the CDR3 DNA reads TGTGCCAGCTCAGGACAGGCGAACACTGAAGCTTTCTTT.

This chain connects TRBV18 to TRBJ1-2; 8 bases fit TRBD1. CDR1 is KGHSH and CDR2 is LQKENI in the germline V gene. This CDR3 is built from 14 residues. The V segment lost 3 bases and the J segment 5 bases; nucleotides outside the gene matches: 5. The CDR3 is CASSPKTGAYGYTF. The DNA of the CDR3 is TGTGCCAGCTCACCGAAGACAGGGGCATATGGCTACACCTTC.

This clone was seen a handful of times. The chain uses TRBV27 and TRBJ1-6; tentatively, D is TRBD1 (5 bases). This CDR3 has 13 amino acids. From germline, CDR1 is MNHEY and CDR2 SMNVEV (reference sequence). V lost 4 bases to trimming and J lost 7 bases, with 8 bases between them. The CDR3 is CASSYTGNSPLHF. In nucleotides, the CDR3 is TGTGCCAGCAGTTATACAGGAAATTCACCCCTCCACTTT.

The chain couples TRBV11-3 to TRBJ2-5; the match to TRBD1 covers 8 bases. Trimming cost V 1 base and J 2 bases; bases outside gene matches: 12. This CDR3 has 18 amino acids. Germline CDR1 is SGHNT and CDR2 is YENEEA. CDR3 loop: CASSLGGRGRHEQETQYF. CDR3 in DNA: TGTGCCAGCAGCTTAGGGGGCAGGGGGCGCCATGAACAAGAGACCCAGTACTTC.

The CDR3 loop is CASSGDRWGQETQYF. CDR3 coding DNA: TGTGCCAGCAGCGGGGACAGGTGGGGCCAAGAGACCCAGTACTTC. The chain uses TRBV2 and TRBJ2-5; 8 bases align to TRBD1. V lost 6 bases, J lost 1 base, and 7 bases stayed unmatched. CDR1 is SNHLY, CDR2 FYNNEI, per germline. This CDR3 spans 15 amino acids.

V is TRBV4-2 and J is TRBJ2-7; 8 nucleotides align to TRBD2. Trimming removed 0 bases from V and 7 bases from J; junction bases left unmatched: 8. There are 15 residues in the CDR3. In germline, CDR1 is LGHNA, CDR2 YNFKEQ. For the CDR3, the DNA is TGTGCCAGCAGCCAAGAAGCGGGAGCAGTCGATGAGCAGTACTTC. This gives the protein CASSQEAGAVDEQYF.

The V call is TRBV6-6, the J call TRBJ1-5; 7 bases fit TRBD1. Germline V gene lookup returns CDR1 MNHNY and CDR2 SVGAGI (reference sequence). Trimming cost V 0 bases and J 5 bases; bases outside gene matches: 1. This CDR3 region has 14 residues. CDR3 protein: CASSYSQGDQPQHF. The CDR3 bases are TGTGCCAGCAGTTACTCCCAGGGGGATCAGCCCCAGCATTTT.

The chain has TRBV7-9 and TRBJ1-2; D not resolved. Trimming pared 5 bases from V and 4 bases from J, leaving 23 bases between. This CDR3 has 17 amino acids. CDR1 and CDR2 (germline): SEHNR, FQNEAQ (reference sequence). The CDR3 here is CASSTQVVGSRGYGYTF. The CDR3 nucleotides read TGTGCCAGCAGCACCCAAGTAGTAGGCTCAAGAGGCTATGGCTACACCTTC.

The gene calls are TRBV6-1 and TRBJ2-7; 8 nucleotides match TRBD2. From germline, CDR1 is MNHNS and CDR2 SASEGT. J gave up 4 bases and V 1 base, and 12 bases lay outside the gene matches. The CDR3 totals 17 residues. As DNA, the CDR3 is TGTGCCAGCAGTGAAGGTAGCCCGGGGGGGGGCTGGTACGAGCAGTACTTC. Amino acid sequence: CASSEGSPGGGWYEQYF.

The V gene is TRBV5-1, the J gene TRBJ2-6, with D perhaps matching TRBD1 (5 bases). V lost 4 bases to trimming and J lost 0 bases, with 20 bases between them. CDR3 size: 19 residues. CDR1 is SGHRS, CDR2 YFSETQ, per germline. Here the CDR3 reads CASSLPGQGLDSGANVLTF. In DNA, the CDR3 is TGCGCCAGCAGCCTCCCTGGGCAGGGCCTAGACTCTGGGGCCAACGTCCTGACTTTC. Filled out from reference TRBV5-1 and TRBJ2-6, the complete variable domain reads KAGVTQTPRYLIKTRGQQVTLSCSPISGHRSVSWYQQTPGQGLQFLFEYFSETQRNKGNFPGRFSGRQFSNSRSEMNVSTLELGDSALYLCASSLPGQGLDSGANVLTFGAGSRLTVL.

The chain recombines TRBV27 with TRBJ2-5, with 7 bases lining up with TRBD1. Germline V gene data show CDR1 as MNHEY and CDR2 as SMNVEV (reference sequence). Losses at the gene ends were 3 bases for V and 5 bases for J; bases not matched to a gene: 6. This CDR3 region has 14 residues. CDR3 residues: CASSLGQGVETQYF. The CDR3 DNA reads TGTGCCAGCAGTTTGGGTCAGGGGGTGGAGACCCAGTACTTC.

This chain uses TRBV6-4 with TRBJ1-5, with TRBD1 identical over 7 bases. This CDR3 comprises 15 residues. The germline CDR1 and CDR2 sequences are MRHNA and SNTAGT. The V and J ends lost 8 bases and 3 bases, in that order; junction bases with no gene match: 10. The CDR3 DNA sequence: TGTGCCAGCTCTACCACAGGGGAACCCAATCAGCCCCAGCATTTT. It encodes CASSTTGEPNQPQHF.

The genes are TRBV4-1 and TRBJ1-4; 9 nucleotides align to TRBD1. The CDR3 covers 15 residues. Germline CDR1 is MGHRA and CDR2 is YSYEKL. The J segment lost 7 bases and the V segment lost 0 bases, leaving 3 bases of the junction unmatched. In DNA form, the CDR3 reads TGCGCCAGCAGCCAAGACGGGACAGGGTTTGAAAAACTGTTTTTT. Amino acid sequence: CASSQDGTGFEKLFF.

In DNA form, the CDR3 reads TGTGCCAGCAGCTATATTAACACTGAAGCTTTCTTT. This translates into CASSYINTEAFF. The V and J genes are TRBV7-9 and TRBJ1-1; D gene unclear. The V end was cut by 4 bases, the J end by 2 bases, with 5 bases between. Germline CDR1 reads SEHNR; CDR2 reads FQNEAQ (reference sequence). The CDR3 has 12 residues. The variable domain in full, completed from reference TRBV7-9 and TRBJ1-1, reads DTGVSQNPRHKITKRGQNVTFRCDPISEHNRLYWYRQTLGQGPEFLTYFQNEAQLEKSRLLSDRFSAERPKGSFSTLEIQRTEQGDSAMYLCASSYINTEAFFGQGTRLTVV.

The chain is built from TRBV5-4 and TRBJ1-3; 9 positions agree with TRBD1. After removal of 4 bases from V and 2 bases from J, the junction contained 4 bases not matched to a gene. Germline values: CDR1 SGHNT, CDR2 YYREEE (reference sequence). The CDR3 covers 15 residues. The CDR3: CASSTGTGTGNTIYF. DNA for the CDR3: TGTGCCAGCAGCACCGGGACAGGGACTGGAAACACCATATATTTT.

The rearrangement joins TRBV28 to TRBJ1-5, with 9 positions matching TRBD1. V was clipped by 6 bases and J by 7 bases; unmatched bases: 4. Looked up from germline, CDR1 is MDHEN and CDR2 is SYDVKM. The CDR3 loop spans 13 amino acids. The CDR3: CASRPGQGQPQHF. For the CDR3, the DNA is TGTGCCAGCAGACCCGGACAGGGGCAGCCCCAGCATTTT.

The chain's CDR3 is CASTGPRETQYF. The CDR3 DNA follows: TGTGCCAGTACAGGGCCGCGGGAGACCCAGTACTTC. V and J are TRBV19 and TRBJ2-5; weak D call: TRBD1 (5 bases). Germline assignment: CDR1 LNHDA and CDR2 SQIVND (reference sequence). The CDR3 has 12 residues. The V end lost 7 bases, the J end lost 5 bases, and 11 bases lay between the germline ends. Combining the CDR3 with reference TRBV19 and TRBJ2-5 gives the whole variable domain DGGITQSPKYLFRKEGQNVTLSCEQNLNHDAMYWYRQDPGQGLRLIYYSQIVNDFQKGDIAEGYSVSREKKESFPLTVTSAQKNPTAFYLCASTGPRETQYFGPGTRLLVL.

This chain links TRBV11-2 with TRBJ2-6; 10 nucleotides line up with TRBD2. The CDR3 length is 18 residues. Germline lookup yields CDR1 SGHAT and CDR2 FQNNGV. The trim removed 2 bases at V and 2 bases at J, leaving 6 bases unmatched. CDR3: CASSLKGLAGAGANVLTF. In nucleotides, the CDR3 is TGTGCCAGCAGCTTAAAAGGTCTAGCGGGAGCTGGGGCCAACGTCCTGACTTTC.

The chain combines TRBV28 with TRBJ1-1; a weak D match, TRBD1 (6 bases). The V end was cut by 6 bases, the J end by 0 bases, with 14 bases between. The CDR3 spans 15 residues. CDR1 and CDR2 (germline): MDHEN, SYDVKM. The DNA of the CDR3 is TGTGCCAGCAGGCCTCCAGGGGTAATGAACACTGAAGCTTTCTTT. Amino acid sequence: CASRPPGVMNTEAFF.

The CDR3 DNA reads as TGTGCCAGCAGCGTGTCTGGGGGACTAGCGGAGGAGCAGTTCTTC. This codes for CASSVSGGLAEEQFF. The chain couples TRBV9 to TRBJ2-1; 11 bases line up with TRBD2. CDR3 size: 15 residues. With 2 bases clipped from V and 10 bases from J, the junction kept 8 bases outside the gene matches. CDR1 is SGDLS and CDR2 is YYNGEE in the germline V gene.

This sequence joins TRBV28 and TRBJ2-1; D remains ambiguous. The V and J ends lost 2 bases and 4 bases respectively, with 3 bases between them. The germline V gene has CDR1 MDHEN and CDR2 SYDVKM. CDR3 size: 12 residues. The CDR3 spells CASSLQYNEQFF. Here the CDR3 DNA reads TGTGCCAGCAGTTTACAGTACAATGAGCAGTTCTTC.

This rearrangement joins TRBV4-2 to TRBJ2-3, with D maybe TRBD2 (5 bases). V was clipped by 0 bases and J by 5 bases, with 15 bases between them. There are 16 residues in the CDR3. Germline CDR1 and CDR2: LGHNA and YNFKEQ. The CDR3 DNA sequence: TGTGCCAGCAGCCAAGACCCGCGTGGAGGTAAAGATACGCAGTATTTT. Protein sequence: CASSQDPRGGKDTQYF.

This chain joins TRBV5-8 and TRBJ1-2; possibly TRBD1 for D (5 bases). Germline-derived CDR1 and CDR2 are SGHTS and YDEGEE. The CDR3 runs to 15 residues. Trimming shortened V by 3 bases and J by 5 bases, and 17 bases separated the two germline ends. CDR3 sequence (DNA): TGTGCCAGCAGCTGGGACTCTATACGCGTTTATGGCTACACCTTC. Encoded protein: CASSWDSIRVYGYTF.

Only a few counts were recorded for this clone. The chain employs TRBV7-9 and TRBJ1-1, with TRBD1 as a possible D gene (5 bases). CDR1 and CDR2 (germline): SEHNR, FQNEAQ (reference sequence). The CDR3 loop spans 15 amino acids. V shed 0 bases and J shed 3 bases, with 11 bases lying between them. DNA for the CDR3: TGTGCCAGCAGCTTAGCGGGGGGACCGGACACTGAAGCTTTCTTT. The encoded protein is CASSLAGGPDTEAFF.